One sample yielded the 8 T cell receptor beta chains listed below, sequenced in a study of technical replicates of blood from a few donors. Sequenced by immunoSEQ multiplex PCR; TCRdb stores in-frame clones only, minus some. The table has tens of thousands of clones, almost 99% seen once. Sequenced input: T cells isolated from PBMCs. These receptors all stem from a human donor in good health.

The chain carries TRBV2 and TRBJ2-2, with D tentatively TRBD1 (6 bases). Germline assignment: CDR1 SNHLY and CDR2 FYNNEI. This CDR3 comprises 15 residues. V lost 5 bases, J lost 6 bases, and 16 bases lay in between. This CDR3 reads CASSQLGAPPGELFF. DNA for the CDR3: TGTGCCAGCAGTCAACTGGGGGCGCCCCCCGGGGAGCTGTTTTTT. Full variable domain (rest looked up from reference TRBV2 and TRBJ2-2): EPEVTQTPSHQVTQMGQEVILRCVPISNHLYFYWYRQILGQKVEFLVSFYNNEISEKSEIFDDQFSVERPDGSNFTLKIRSTKLEDSAMYFCASSQLGAPPGELFFGEGSRLTVL.

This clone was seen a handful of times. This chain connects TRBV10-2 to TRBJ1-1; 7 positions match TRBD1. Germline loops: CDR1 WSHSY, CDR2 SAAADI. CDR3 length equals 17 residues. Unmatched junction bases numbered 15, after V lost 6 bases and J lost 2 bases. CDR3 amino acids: CASRRGRAGGFNTEAFF. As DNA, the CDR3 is TGCGCCAGCAGGAGGGGTCGGGCAGGGGGATTCAACACTGAAGCTTTCTTT.

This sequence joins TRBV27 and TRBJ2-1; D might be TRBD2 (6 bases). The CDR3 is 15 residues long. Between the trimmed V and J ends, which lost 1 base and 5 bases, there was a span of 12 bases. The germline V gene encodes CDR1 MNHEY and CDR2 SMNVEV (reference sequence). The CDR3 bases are TGTGCCAGCAGTTTATTCAGCGGGCTAAACAATGAGCAGTTCTTC. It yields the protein CASSLFSGLNNEQFF.

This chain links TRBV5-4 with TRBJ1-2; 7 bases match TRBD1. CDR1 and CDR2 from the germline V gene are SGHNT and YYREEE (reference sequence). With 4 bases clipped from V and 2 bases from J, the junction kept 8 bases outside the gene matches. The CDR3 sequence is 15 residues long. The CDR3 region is CASSGDRVKNYGYTF. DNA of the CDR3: TGTGCCAGCAGCGGTGACAGGGTGAAAAACTATGGCTACACCTTC. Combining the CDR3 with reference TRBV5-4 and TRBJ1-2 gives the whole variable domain ETGVTQSPTHLIKTRGQQVTLRCSSQSGHNTVSWYQQALGQGPQFIFQYYREEENGRGNFPPRFSGLQFPNYSSELNVNALELDDSALYLCASSGDRVKNYGYTFGSGTRLTVV.

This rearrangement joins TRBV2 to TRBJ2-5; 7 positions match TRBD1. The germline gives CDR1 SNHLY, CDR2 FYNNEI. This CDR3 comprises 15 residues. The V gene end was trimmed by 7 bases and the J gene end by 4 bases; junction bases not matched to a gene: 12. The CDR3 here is CASTTMTGTVETQYF. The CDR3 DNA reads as TGTGCCAGCACCACGATGACAGGGACCGTAGAGACCCAGTACTTC. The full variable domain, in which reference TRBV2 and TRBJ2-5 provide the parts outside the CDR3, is EPEVTQTPSHQVTQMGQEVILRCVPISNHLYFYWYRQILGQKVEFLVSFYNNEISEKSEIFDDQFSVERPDGSNFTLKIRSTKLEDSAMYFCASTTMTGTVETQYFGPGTRLLVL.

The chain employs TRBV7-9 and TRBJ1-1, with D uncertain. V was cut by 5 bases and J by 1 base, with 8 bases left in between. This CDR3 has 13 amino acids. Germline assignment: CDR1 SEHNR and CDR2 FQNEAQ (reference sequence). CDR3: CASSPPRNTEAFF. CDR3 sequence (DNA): TGTGCCAGCAGCCCTCCGAGGAACACTGAAGCTTTCTTT.

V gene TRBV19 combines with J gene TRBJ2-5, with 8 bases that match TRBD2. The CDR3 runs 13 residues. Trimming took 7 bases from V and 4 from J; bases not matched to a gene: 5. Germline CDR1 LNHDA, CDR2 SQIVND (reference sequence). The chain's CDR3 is CASIPRGGETQYF. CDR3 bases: TGTGCCAGTATTCCTCGGGGGGGAGAGACCCAGTACTTC.

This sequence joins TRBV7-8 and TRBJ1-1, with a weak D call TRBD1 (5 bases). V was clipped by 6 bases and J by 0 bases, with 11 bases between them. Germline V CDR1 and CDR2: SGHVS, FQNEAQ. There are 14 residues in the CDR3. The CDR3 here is CASRRQLMNTEAFF. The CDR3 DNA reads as TGTGCCAGCAGAAGACAGTTAATGAACACTGAAGCTTTCTTT.